This T cell receptor (beta chain) was captured in a study of blood T cell repertoires in COVID-19 (TCRdb year 2020). Context from the whole study: The collaborator samples originated in the United States, Italy and Spain and spanned the acute and convalescent phases of COVID-19. The prospective study material was composed of cDNA or gDNA derived from T cells, B-cell-depleted T cells, or PBMCs. The dataset comprised deeply sampled blood TCRbeta repertoires from subjects exposed to, actively infected with, or recovered from COVID-19. A freely available public database, intended as a resource for researchers studying the immune response to SARS-CoV-2, is where the repertoires were released. The samples were drawn from two sources: the first 160 participants of the ongoing ImmuneRACE study, and over 950 subjects contributed by 6 global collaborators. The sample metadata nearly always contained a de-identified subject ID, COVID-19 status, age in years and sex. HLA class I and class II types, where available, came from metadata supplied by the sample provider rather than from assay-based typing.

Whole blood was collected in K2EDTA tubes by collaborating institutions according to the institutions' own protocols. For TCRbeta analysis, collaborator samples were shipped as frozen whole blood, as isolated PBMCs, or as DNA extracted from either sample type. The CDR1 and CDR2 encoded by the germline V gene are SGHTA and FQGNSA. The CDR3 covers 15 residues, taking in both the cysteine and the phenylalanine. Just CDR3 DNA is preserved here, 45 bases in frame from base 1. Trimming removed 4 bases from V and 0 bases from J, leaving 13 bases between the germline ends. Overall study results and their limits: How much clinical and demographic metadata was included differed by source and by participant, and the metadata was provided uncurated.

Note on this clone: What this receptor recognizes is not known. Base qualities are not recorded, but no much larger clone differs from it by a single base.

TCRbeta CDR3 regions were amplified from genomic DNA by means of the immunoSEQ Assay, a bias-controlled multiplex PCR. In the paper's pipeline: Nucleated cell counts per sample were estimated from amplification of reference gene primers within the assay. Sequence reads were collapsed and filtered to measure the absolute abundance of every unique TCRbeta CDR3 rearrangement. Productive Simpson clonality was computed per sample as the square root of Simpson's diversity index over productive rearrangements. TCRdb stores this immuneACCESS table with in-frame sequences only. Part of the clones is absent; in the studies checked, under half of the shortfall reflects unresolved V genes, and no reason is known for the rest. V and J calls plus clone size are reproduced from that table; the DNA served to infer D and trimming. Recorded for this sample are about 250,000 clones; roughly 80% of them occurred a single time. The ten largest make up 7.9% of the sample.

The source is an elderly woman with acute or convalescent COVID-19. The rearrangement combines TRBV7-2 with TRBJ2-7; the D segment could be TRBD2, given 6 matching bases. Sequences were obtained from peripheral blood. The bases read TGTGCCAGCAGCTCTTCCGGGACTGCCTCCTACGAGCAGTACTTC. Protein translation: CASSSSGTASYEQYF.